The rows below give T cell receptor beta chains drawn from one sample of a study of response to subunit inactivated influenza vaccine. Via MiXCR, TCRdb re-called the RT-PCR reads, giving one row per CDR3 protein. This sample has more than 200,000 distinct CDR3 sequences, with roughly an eighth found just once. Specimen: non-naive T cells sorted from PBMCs, collected 14 to 15 days before vaccination. The receptor source for this set is a man between 45 and 60 years old who received an inactivated influenza vaccine. Both conserved end residues are trimmed from each CDR3.

j_gene: TRBJ2-1; v_gene: TRBV20-1; CDR3aa: SAKGLAGGSQNYNEQF
j_gene: TRBJ2-5; v_gene: TRBV12-3/TRBV12-4; CDR3aa: ASSYSWGSLAEETQY
j_gene: TRBJ1-5; v_gene: TRBV9; CDR3aa: ASSKEGGYSNQPQH
j_gene: TRBJ2-5; v_gene: TRBV29-1; CDR3aa: SVRQGAGQETQY
j_gene: TRBJ1-2; v_gene: TRBV29-1; CDR3aa: SVEGDSDGYT
j_gene: TRBJ2-6; v_gene: TRBV28; CDR3aa: ASSRADLTGANVLT
j_gene: TRBJ2-1; v_gene: TRBV4-1; CDR3aa: ASSQDTGGGNYNEQF
j_gene: TRBJ1-1; v_gene: TRBV15; CDR3aa: ATSRDSGATEAF
j_gene: TRBJ2-1; v_gene: TRBV28; CDR3aa: ASSTAGAGRNEQF
j_gene: TRBJ1-1; v_gene: TRBV29-1; CDR3aa: SVSGRGRTEAF
j_gene: TRBJ2-3; v_gene: TRBV6-4; CDR3aa: ASSDFASGGSTDTQY
j_gene: TRBJ2-3; v_gene: TRBV7-2; CDR3aa: ASSLGTAGGRLDTQY
j_gene: TRBJ2-1; v_gene: TRBV24-1; CDR3aa: GASDLPGPGAKDEQF
j_gene: TRBJ2-2; v_gene: TRBV20-1; CDR3aa: SARGTENTGELF
j_gene: TRBJ2-7; v_gene: TRBV5-1; CDR3aa: ASSLGDSKADEQY
j_gene: TRBJ2-2; v_gene: TRBV7-9; CDR3aa: ASSIGAPAAGELF
j_gene: TRBJ2-5; v_gene: TRBV5-1; CDR3aa: ASSESQPWETQY
j_gene: TRBJ2-5; v_gene: TRBV7-2; CDR3aa: ASSLYVYRVSETQY
j_gene: TRBJ2-1; v_gene: TRBV7-2; CDR3aa: ASSSGGVHFNEQF
j_gene: TRBJ2-7; v_gene: TRBV5-6; CDR3aa: ASSSRGGAHEQY
j_gene: TRBJ2-5; v_gene: TRBV4-1; CDR3aa: ASSQVPSGTGRGETQY
j_gene: TRBJ2-2; v_gene: TRBV7-2; CDR3aa: ASSGTGQAGTGELF
j_gene: TRBJ2-3; v_gene: TRBV20-1; CDR3aa: SARGGAGGSDTQY
j_gene: TRBJ1-2; v_gene: TRBV28; CDR3aa: ASSFTGVQSYGYT
j_gene: TRBJ2-7; v_gene: TRBV3-1; CDR3aa: ASSQEGSRRGYEQY
j_gene: TRBJ2-1; v_gene: TRBV12-3/TRBV12-4; CDR3aa: ASSFRLAGGYEQF
j_gene: TRBJ2-1; v_gene: TRBV7-2; CDR3aa: ASSSRLAGVDEQF